This entry concerns a single T cell receptor beta chain. The antigen is unknown. These data originate in a study of OX40 agonist ivuxolimab in advanced cancers. Study-level information: Among those enrolled, mean age was about 62 years (range roughly 23 to 79) and about 82% were male. General study results and limits: Partial responders dosed at 0.1-3.0 mg/kg displayed clonal expansion ranking among the lowest. By week 6 at 0.1 to 3.0 mg/kg, blood CD4+ and CD8+ T cells had expanded clonally.

Germline-derived CDR1 and CDR2 are MDHEN and SYDVKM. The V gene lost 2 bases and the J gene lost 4 bases, with 10 bases spanning the gap. The CDR3 has 14 amino acids. Method: immunoSEQ multiplex PCR; TCRdb's copy keeps in-frame clones and lacks some. This table has roughly 18,000 clones, 60% to 80% appearing once. This chain uses TRBV28 with TRBJ2-3; D may match TRBD1 or TRBD2 (5 bases each). This sequence was found in an adult with an advanced solid tumor such as melanoma, head and neck, liver or kidney cancer. Specimen: CD4+ or CD8+ T cells sorted from blood, collected in a trial of the OX40 agonist ivuxolimab. DNA of the CDR3: TGTGCCAGCAGTTTAGACCGAGGGGCAGATACGCAGTATTTT. This sequence encodes CASSLDRGADTQYF.